Given below is one T cell receptor (beta chain) in context. Measured with immunoSEQ multiplex PCR; TCRdb has only the in-frame clones, and not every one. In the table there are hundreds of thousands of clones, roughly 82% of which are singletons. This entry belongs to a study of blood T cell repertoires in COVID-19. Germline V gene sequence: CDR1 LNHDA, CDR2 SQIVND (reference sequence). The CDR3 contains 14 residues. V was shortened by 3 bases and J by 4 bases, with 9 bases between the two germline ends. The sequenced sample was peripheral blood. This clonotype was sampled from a woman older than 75 with active or convalescent COVID-19. V gene TRBV19 combines with J gene TRBJ2-2; no clear D gene. CDR3 DNA sequence: TGTGCCAGTAGTATCCCTCTTAGCACCGGGGAGCTGTTTTTT. Protein sequence: CASSIPLSTGELFF.